This T cell receptor beta chain was found in a study of Ad26.COV2.S vaccination and SARS-CoV-2 variants. Treatment: approximately 18 received Ad26.COV2.S at low or high dose, single or two shots; roughly five received placebo; per-sample allocation not given. Collection of samples fell on day 63 after the first vaccine or placebo injection. An Ad26 vector expressing Wuhan-strain SARS-CoV-2 spike served as the vaccine. Only in-frame clones appear in the TCRdb table, and some are missing; sequencing was by immunoSEQ multiplex PCR. Seen here are 400,000 to 450,000 clones, 92% observed once, and the top ten hold around 1.8%. With respect to this clone: Its antigen is undetermined.

Germline V CDR1 and CDR2: KGHSH, LQKENI. Between the trimmed V and J ends, which lost 4 bases and 8 bases, there was a span of 20 bases. The CDR3 runs to 15 residues. Study-level results: Vaccine recipients posted higher spike-specific TCR breadth than their placebo counterparts.

This clonotype was sampled from a person aged 18-65 years who received the Ad26.COV2.S COVID-19 vaccine or a placebo. J is TRBJ1-2 and V is TRBV18; no definite D call. The starting material was peripheral blood, obtained in a trial of Ad26.COV2.S vaccine versus placebo. The CDR3 protein is CASSQTQEGSDGYTF. The CDR3 DNA sequence: TGTGCCAGCTCACAAACCCAGGAGGGTTCTGACGGCTACACCTTC.